This T cell receptor (beta chain) was sequenced in a study of post-analysis software for immune sequencing data. Study as a whole: There were relapsing-remitting, secondary progressive and progressive-relapsing multiple sclerosis among the disease courses included. The study, taken as a whole, reports: Batch-mates among the samples co-clustered strongly by F measure. Normalized Chao1 diversity was significantly lower in multiple sclerosis patients than in controls.

Every TCR beta cDNA library bore unique molecular identifiers. Each CDR3 protein is one row after TCRdb ran MiXCR on the PCR reads. The sample has 380,000 or so distinct CDR3 sequences, roughly 30% seen once. Note on this clonotype: The antigen is undetermined.

The receptor comes from a girl between 5 and 17 years old with multiple sclerosis. The sequenced sample consisted of blood.

The CDR3 DNA reads TGTGCCAGCAGTTTCCTTGGGACAGAAACCCCCTACGAGCAGTACTTC. Translating it yields CASSFLGTETPYEQYF. The rearrangement links TRBV27 to TRBJ2-7; 7 bases map to TRBD1. Looked up from germline, CDR1 is MNHEY and CDR2 is SMNVEV (reference sequence). The V segment lost 3 bases and the J segment 2 bases; nucleotides outside the gene matches: 10. The CDR3 contains 16 residues.